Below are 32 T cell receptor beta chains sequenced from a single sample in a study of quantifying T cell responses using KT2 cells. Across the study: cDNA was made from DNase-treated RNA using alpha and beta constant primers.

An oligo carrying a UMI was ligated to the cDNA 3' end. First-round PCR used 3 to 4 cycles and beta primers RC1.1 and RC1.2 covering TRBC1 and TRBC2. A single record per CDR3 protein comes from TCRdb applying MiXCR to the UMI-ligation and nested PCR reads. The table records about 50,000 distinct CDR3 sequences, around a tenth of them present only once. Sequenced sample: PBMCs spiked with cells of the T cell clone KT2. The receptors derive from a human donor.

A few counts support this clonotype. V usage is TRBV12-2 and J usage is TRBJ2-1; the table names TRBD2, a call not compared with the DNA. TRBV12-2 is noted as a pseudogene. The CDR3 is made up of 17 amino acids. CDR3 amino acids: CASRSKALAGGYNEQFF. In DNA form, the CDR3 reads TGTGCAAGTCGCTCCAAGGCCTTAGCGGGAGGGTACAATGAGCAGTTCTTC.

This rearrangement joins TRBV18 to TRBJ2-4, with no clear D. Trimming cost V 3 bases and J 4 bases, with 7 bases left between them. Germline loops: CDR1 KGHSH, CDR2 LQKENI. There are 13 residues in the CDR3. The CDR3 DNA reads TGTGCCAGCTCACCTGGGTCGAAAAACATTCAGTACTTC. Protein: CASSPGSKNIQYF.

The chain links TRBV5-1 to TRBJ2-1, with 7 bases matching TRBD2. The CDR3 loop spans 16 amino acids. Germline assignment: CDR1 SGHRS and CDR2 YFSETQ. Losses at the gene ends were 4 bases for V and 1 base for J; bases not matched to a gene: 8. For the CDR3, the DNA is TGCGCCAGCAGCCGGACGGACGGGAGGTCCTACAATGAGCAGTTCTTC. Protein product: CASSRTDGRSYNEQFF. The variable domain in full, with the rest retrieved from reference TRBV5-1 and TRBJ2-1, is KAGVTQTPRYLIKTRGQQVTLSCSPISGHRSVSWYQQTPGQGLQFLFEYFSETQRNKGNFPGRFSGRQFSNSRSEMNVSTLELGDSALYLCASSRTDGRSYNEQFFGPGTRLTVL.

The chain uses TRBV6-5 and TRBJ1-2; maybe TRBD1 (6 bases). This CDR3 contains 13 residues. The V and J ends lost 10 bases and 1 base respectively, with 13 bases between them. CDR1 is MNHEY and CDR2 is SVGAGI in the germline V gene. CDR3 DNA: TGTGCCATCCGAAAGGGGGGTAACTATGGCTACACCTTC. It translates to CAIRKGGNYGYTF.

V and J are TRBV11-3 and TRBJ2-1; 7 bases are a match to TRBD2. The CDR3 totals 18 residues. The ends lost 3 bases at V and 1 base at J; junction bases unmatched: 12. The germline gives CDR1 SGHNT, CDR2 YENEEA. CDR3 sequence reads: CASSFSPPSSGSYNEQFF. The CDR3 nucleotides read TGTGCCAGCAGCTTTTCCCCTCCTTCTAGCGGTTCCTACAATGAGCAGTTCTTC.

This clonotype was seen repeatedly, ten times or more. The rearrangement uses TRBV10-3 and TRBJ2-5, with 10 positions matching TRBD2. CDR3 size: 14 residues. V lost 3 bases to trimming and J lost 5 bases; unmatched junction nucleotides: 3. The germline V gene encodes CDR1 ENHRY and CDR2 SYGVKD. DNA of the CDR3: TGTGCCATCAGTGATGGGACTAGCGTGGAGACCCAGTACTTC. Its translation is CAISDGTSVETQYF.

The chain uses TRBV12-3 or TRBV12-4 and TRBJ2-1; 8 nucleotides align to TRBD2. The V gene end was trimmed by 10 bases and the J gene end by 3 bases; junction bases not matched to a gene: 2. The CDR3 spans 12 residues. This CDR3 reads CATGGNYNEQFF. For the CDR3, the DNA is TGTGCCACGGGAGGGAACTACAATGAGCAGTTCTTC.

This CDR3 is CASSFRRLVEPQHF. The CDR3 DNA sequence: TGCGCCAGCAGCTTTCGCAGGCTGGTCGAGCCCCAGCATTTT. The chain combines TRBV5-1 with TRBJ1-5; no reliable D call. The CDR3 loop spans 14 amino acids. V lost 2 bases and J lost 8, with 14 bases in between. Looked up from germline, CDR1 is SGHRS and CDR2 is YFSETQ.

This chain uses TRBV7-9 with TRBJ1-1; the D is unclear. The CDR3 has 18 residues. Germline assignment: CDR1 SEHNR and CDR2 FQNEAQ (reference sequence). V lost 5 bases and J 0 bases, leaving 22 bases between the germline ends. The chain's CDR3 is CASSPPKGRAPLNTEAFF. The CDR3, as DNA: TGTGCCAGCAGCCCCCCCAAGGGTAGGGCTCCCTTGAACACTGAAGCTTTCTTT. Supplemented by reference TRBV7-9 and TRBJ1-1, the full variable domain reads DTGVSQNPRHKITKRGQNVTFRCDPISEHNRLYWYRQTLGQGPEFLTYFQNEAQLEKSRLLSDRFSAERPKGSFSTLEIQRTEQGDSAMYLCASSPPKGRAPLNTEAFFGQGTRLTVV.

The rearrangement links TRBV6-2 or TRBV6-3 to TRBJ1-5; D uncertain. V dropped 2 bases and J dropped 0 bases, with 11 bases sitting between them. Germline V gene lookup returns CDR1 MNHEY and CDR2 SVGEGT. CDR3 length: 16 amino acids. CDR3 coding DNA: TGTGCCAGCAGTTACCGACGGTATAATAGCAATCAGCCCCAGCATTTT. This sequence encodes CASSYRRYNSNQPQHF.

CDR3 loop: CASSSGQFGEQFF. The CDR3 region has the DNA TGTGCCAGCAGCTCCGGACAGTTTGGCGAGCAGTTCTTC. The gene calls are TRBV7-6 and TRBJ2-1; possible D gene TRBD1, 6 bases. CDR3 length: 13 amino acids. Germline CDR1 is SGHVS and CDR2 is FNYEAQ. The V end lost 4 bases, the J end lost 10 bases, and 14 bases lay between the germline ends.

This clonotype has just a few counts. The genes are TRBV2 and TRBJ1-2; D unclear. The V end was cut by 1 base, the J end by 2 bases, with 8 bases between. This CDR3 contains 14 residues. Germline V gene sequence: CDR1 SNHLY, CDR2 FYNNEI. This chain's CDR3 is CASSEVSINYGYTF. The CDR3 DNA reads TGTGCCAGCAGTGAAGTAAGCATAAACTATGGCTACACCTTC. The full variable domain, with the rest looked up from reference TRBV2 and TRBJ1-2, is EPEVTQTPSHQVTQMGQEVILRCVPISNHLYFYWYRQILGQKVEFLVSFYNNEISEKSEIFDDQFSVERPDGSNFTLKIRSTKLEDSAMYFCASSEVSINYGYTFGSGTRLTVV.

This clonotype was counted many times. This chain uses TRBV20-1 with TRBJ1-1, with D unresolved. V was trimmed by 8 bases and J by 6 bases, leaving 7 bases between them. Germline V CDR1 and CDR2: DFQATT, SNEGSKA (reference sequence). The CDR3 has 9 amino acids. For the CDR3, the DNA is TGCAGTTCCTCAGCTGAAGCTTTCTTT. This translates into CSSSAEAFF.

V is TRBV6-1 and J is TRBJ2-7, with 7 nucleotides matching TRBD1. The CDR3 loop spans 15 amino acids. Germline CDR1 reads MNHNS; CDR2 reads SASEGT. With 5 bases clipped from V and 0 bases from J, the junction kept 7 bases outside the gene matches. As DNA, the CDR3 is TGTGCCAGCAGTCCCGAGGGGGCCGGCTCCTACGAGCAGTACTTC. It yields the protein CASSPEGAGSYEQYF.

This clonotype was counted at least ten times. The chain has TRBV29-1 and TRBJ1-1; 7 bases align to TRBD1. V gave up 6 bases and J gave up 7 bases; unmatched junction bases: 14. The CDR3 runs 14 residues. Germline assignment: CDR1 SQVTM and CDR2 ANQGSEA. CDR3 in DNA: TGCAGCGTCGTGGGGACAGAAAGACCGGGTGAAGCTTTCTTT. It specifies CSVVGTERPGEAFF. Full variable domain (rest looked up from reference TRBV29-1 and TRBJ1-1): SAVISQKPSRDICQRGTSLTIQCQVDSQVTMMFWYRQQPGQSLTLIATANQGSEATYESGFVIDKFPISRPNLTFSTLTVSNMSPEDSSIYLCSVVGTERPGEAFFGQGTRLTVV.

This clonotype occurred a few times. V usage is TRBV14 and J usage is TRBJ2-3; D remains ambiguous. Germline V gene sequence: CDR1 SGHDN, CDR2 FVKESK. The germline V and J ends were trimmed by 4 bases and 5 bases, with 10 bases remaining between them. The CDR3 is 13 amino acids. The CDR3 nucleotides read TGTGCCAGCAGCCGATTCTCGCGAGATACGCAGTATTTT. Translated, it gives CASSRFSRDTQYF.

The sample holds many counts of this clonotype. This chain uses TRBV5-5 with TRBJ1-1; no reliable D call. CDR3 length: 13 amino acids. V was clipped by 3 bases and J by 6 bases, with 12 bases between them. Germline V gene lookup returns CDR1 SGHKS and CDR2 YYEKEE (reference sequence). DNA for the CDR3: TGTGCCAGCAGCTCCACGACATTTCCTGAAGCTTTCTTT. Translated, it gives CASSSTTFPEAFF.

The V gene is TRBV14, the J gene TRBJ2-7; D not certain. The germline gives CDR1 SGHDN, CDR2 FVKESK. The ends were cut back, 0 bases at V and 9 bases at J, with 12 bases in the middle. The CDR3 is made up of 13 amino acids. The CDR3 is CASSQDFSASQYF. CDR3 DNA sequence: TGTGCCAGCAGCCAAGATTTTTCGGCTTCGCAGTACTTC.

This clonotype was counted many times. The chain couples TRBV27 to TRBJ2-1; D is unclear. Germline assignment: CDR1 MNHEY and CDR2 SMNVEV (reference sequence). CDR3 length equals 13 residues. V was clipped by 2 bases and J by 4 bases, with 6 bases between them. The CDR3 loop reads CASSLDKYNEQFF. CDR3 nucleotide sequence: TGTGCCAGCAGTTTAGACAAGTACAATGAGCAGTTCTTC.

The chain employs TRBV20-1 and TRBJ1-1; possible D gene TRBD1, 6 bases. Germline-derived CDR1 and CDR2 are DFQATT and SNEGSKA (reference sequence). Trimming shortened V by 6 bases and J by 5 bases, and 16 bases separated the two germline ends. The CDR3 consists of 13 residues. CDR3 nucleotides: TGCAGTGCCACTCAGGGGCCGGGGACTGAAGCTTTCTTT. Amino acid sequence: CSATQGPGTEAFF.

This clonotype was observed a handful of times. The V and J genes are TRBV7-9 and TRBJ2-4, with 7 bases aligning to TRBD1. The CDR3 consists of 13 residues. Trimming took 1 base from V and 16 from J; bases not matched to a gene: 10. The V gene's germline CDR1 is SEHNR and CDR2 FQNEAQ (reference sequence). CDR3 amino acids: CASSLDAGQAPYF. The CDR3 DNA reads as TGTGCCAGCAGCTTAGACGCTGGACAGGCCCCCTACTTC.

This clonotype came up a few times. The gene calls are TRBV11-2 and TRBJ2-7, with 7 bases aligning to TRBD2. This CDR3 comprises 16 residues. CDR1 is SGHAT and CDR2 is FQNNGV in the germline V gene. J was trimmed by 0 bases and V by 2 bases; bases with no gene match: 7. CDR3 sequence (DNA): TGTGCCAGCAGCTTAAACTTGGGCGGGGGCTCCTACGAGCAGTACTTC. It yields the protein CASSLNLGGGSYEQYF.

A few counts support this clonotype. The CDR3 bases are TGTGCCAGCAGTGACTCGCGGTCGGGGGGAGATACGCAGTATTTT. It translates to CASSDSRSGGDTQYF. The J gene is TRBJ2-3, the V gene TRBV6-4, with 7 bases aligning to TRBD2. Germline V gene lookup returns CDR1 MRHNA and CDR2 SNTAGT. Unmatched junction bases numbered 5, after V lost 0 bases and J lost 5 bases. The CDR3 loop spans 15 amino acids.

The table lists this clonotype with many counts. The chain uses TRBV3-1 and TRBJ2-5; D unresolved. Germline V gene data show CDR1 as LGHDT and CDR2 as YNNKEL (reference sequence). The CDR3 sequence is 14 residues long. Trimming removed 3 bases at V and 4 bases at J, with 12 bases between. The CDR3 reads CASSHGSVGETQYF. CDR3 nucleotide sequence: TGTGCCAGCAGCCACGGGTCAGTAGGAGAGACCCAGTACTTC.

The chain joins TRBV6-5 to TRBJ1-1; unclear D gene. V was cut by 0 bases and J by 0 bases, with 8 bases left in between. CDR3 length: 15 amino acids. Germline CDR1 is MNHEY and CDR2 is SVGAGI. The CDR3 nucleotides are TGTGCCAGCAGTTACTCGAACCAAATGAACACTGAAGCTTTCTTT. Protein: CASSYSNQMNTEAFF.

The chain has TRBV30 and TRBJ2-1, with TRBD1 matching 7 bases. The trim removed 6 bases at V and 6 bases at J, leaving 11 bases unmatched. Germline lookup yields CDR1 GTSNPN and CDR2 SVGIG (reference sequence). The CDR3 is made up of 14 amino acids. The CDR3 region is CACHTRDSVNEQFF. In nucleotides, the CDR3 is TGTGCCTGTCACACCCGGGACAGCGTCAATGAGCAGTTCTTC.

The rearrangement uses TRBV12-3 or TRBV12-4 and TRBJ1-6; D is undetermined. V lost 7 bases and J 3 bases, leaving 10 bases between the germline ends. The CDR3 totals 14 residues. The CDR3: CASTLGSYNSPLHF. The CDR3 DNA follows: TGTGCCAGCACGTTGGGAAGCTATAATTCACCCCTCCACTTT.

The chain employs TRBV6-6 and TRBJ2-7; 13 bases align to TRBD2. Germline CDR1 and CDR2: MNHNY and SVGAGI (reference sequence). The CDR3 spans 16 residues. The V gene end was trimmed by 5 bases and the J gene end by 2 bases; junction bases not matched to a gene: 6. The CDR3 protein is CASSVRTSGSPYEQYF. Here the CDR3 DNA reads TGTGCCAGCAGTGTCAGGACTAGCGGGAGTCCCTACGAGCAGTACTTC.

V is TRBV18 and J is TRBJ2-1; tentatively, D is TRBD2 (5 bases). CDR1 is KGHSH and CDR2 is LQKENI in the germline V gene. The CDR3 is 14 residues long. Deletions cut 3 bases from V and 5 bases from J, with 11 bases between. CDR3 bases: TGTGCCAGCTCACCTCTAGCAGAAGACAATGAGCAGTTCTTC. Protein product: CASSPLAEDNEQFF.

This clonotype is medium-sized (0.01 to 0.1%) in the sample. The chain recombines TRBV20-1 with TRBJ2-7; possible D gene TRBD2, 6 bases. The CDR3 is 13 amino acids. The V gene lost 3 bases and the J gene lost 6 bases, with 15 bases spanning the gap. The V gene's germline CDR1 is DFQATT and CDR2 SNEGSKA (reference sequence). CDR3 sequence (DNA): TGCAGTGCTAGTCCGGGGACTGCCACCGAGCAGTACTTC. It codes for CSASPGTATEQYF.

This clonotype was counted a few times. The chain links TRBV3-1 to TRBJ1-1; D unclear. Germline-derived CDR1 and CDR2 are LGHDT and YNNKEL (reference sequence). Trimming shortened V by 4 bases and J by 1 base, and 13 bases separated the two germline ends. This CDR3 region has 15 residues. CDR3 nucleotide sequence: TGTGCCAGCAGCCCGCGGTCGGGATCGAACACTGAAGCTTTCTTT. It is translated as CASSPRSGSNTEAFF.

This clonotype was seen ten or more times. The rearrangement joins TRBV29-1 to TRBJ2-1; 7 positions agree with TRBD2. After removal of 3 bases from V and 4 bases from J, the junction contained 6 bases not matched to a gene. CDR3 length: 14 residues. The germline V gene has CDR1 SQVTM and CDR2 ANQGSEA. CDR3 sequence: CSVDSSGIYNEQFF. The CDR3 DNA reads TGCAGCGTTGATTCCAGCGGGATTTACAATGAGCAGTTCTTC.